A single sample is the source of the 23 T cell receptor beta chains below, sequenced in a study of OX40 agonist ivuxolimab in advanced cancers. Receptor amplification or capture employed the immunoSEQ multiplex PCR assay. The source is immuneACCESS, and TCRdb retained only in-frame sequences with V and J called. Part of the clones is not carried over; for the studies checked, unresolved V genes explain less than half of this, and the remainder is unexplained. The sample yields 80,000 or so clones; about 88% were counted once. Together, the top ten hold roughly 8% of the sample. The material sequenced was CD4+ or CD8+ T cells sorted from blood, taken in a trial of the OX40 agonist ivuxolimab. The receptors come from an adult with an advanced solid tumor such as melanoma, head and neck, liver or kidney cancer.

This CDR3 reads CASSPRPGQGLEEQYF. CDR3 DNA sequence: TGTGCCAGCAGCCCGCGACCGGGACAGGGATTGGAGGAGCAGTACTTC. This chain connects TRBV13 to TRBJ2-5; TRBD1 agrees at 9 bases. This CDR3 is built from 16 residues. The germline V gene encodes CDR1 PRHDT and CDR2 FYEKMQ (reference sequence). V lost 5 bases to trimming and J lost 11 bases; unmatched junction nucleotides: 18.

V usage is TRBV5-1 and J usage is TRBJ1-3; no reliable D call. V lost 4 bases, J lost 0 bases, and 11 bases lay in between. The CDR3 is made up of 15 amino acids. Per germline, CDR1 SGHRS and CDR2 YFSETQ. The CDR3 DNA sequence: TGCGCCAGCAGCCCGCAACCTGTCTCTGGAAACACCATATATTTT. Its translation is CASSPQPVSGNTIYF. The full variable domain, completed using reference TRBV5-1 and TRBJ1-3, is KAGVTQTPRYLIKTRGQQVTLSCSPISGHRSVSWYQQTPGQGLQFLFEYFSETQRNKGNFPGRFSGRQFSNSRSEMNVSTLELGDSALYLCASSPQPVSGNTIYFGEGSWLTVV.

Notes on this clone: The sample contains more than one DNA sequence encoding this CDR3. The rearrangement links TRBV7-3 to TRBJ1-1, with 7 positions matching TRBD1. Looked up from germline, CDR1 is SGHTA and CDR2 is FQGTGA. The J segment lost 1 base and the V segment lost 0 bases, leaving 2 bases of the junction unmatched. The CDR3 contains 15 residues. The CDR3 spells CASSLTAGGNTEAFF. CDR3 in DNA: TGTGCCAGCAGCTTAACAGCAGGGGGGAACACTGAAGCTTTCTTT.

This chain's CDR3 is CATHRERTGELFF. In nucleotides, the CDR3 is TGTGCCACACACAGGGAGCGGACCGGGGAGCTGTTTTTT. V is TRBV2 and J is TRBJ2-2, with D perhaps TRBD1 (6 bases). The CDR3 spans 13 residues. Germline V gene data show CDR1 as SNHLY and CDR2 as FYNNEI. V was trimmed by 10 bases and J by 5 bases, leaving 14 bases between them.

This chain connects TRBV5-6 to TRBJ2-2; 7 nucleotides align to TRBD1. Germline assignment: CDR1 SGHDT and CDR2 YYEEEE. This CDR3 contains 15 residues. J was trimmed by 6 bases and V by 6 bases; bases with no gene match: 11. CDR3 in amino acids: CASINWFTGAGELFF. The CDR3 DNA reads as TGTGCCAGCATCAATTGGTTTACAGGGGCCGGGGAGCTGTTTTTT.

Written as DNA, the CDR3 is TGTGCCAGTAGTATAGCCCGAGGGACTTTCTACAATGAGCAGTTCTTC. Its protein is CASSIARGTFYNEQFF. V and J are TRBV19 and TRBJ2-1, with a weak D call TRBD2 (6 bases). Per germline, CDR1 LNHDA and CDR2 SQIVND (reference sequence). Trimming left V 1 base short and J 3 bases short, with 13 bases between. This CDR3 has 16 amino acids.

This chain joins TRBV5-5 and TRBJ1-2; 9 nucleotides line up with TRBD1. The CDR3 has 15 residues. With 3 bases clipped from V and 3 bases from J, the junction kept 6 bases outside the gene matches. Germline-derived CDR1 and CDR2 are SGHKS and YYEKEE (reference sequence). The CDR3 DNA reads TGTGCCAGCAGCTCTCGACAGGGGGGATACTATGGCTACACCTTC. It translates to CASSSRQGGYYGYTF.

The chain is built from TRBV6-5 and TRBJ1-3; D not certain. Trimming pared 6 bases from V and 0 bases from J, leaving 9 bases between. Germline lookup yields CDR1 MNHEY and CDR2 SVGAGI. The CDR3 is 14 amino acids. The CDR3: CASRPDYSGNTIYF. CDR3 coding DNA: TGTGCCAGCAGGCCCGACTACTCTGGAAACACCATATATTTT.

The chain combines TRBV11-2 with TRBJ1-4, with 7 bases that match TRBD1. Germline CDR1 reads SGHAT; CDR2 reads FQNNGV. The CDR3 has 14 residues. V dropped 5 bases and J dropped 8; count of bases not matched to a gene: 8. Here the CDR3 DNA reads TGTGCCAGCAGCCCGGGACAGAGGAGGGAAAAACTGTTTTTT. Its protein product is CASSPGQRREKLFF.

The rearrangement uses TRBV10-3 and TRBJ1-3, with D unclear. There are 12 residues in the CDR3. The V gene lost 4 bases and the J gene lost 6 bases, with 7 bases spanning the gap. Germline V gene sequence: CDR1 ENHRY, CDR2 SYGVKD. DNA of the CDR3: TGTGCCATCAGTGGGCCTAAAAACACCATATATTTT. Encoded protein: CAISGPKNTIYF.

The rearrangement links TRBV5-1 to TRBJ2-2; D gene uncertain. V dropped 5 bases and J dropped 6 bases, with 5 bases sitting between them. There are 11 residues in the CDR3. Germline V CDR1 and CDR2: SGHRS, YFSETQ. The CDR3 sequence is CASSRSGELFF. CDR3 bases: TGCGCCAGCAGTCGCTCCGGGGAGCTGTTTTTT.

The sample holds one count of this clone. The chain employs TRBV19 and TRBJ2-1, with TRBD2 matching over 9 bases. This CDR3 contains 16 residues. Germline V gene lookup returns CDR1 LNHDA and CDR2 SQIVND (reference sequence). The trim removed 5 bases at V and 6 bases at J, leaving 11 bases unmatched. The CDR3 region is CASSHRLAATPNEQFF. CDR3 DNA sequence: TGTGCCAGTAGTCACAGACTAGCGGCTACCCCCAATGAGCAGTTCTTC.

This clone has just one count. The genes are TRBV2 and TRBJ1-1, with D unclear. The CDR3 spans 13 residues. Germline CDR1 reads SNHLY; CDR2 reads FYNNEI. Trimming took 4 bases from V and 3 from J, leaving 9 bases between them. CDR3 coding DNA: TGTGCCAGCAGTGTGAGAGGGTACACTGAAGCTTTCTTT. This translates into CASSVRGYTEAFF.

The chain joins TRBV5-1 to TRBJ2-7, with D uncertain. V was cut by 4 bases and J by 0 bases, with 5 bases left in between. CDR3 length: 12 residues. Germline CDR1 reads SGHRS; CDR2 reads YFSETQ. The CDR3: CASSASSYEQYF. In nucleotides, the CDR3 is TGCGCCAGCAGCGCGAGCTCCTACGAGCAGTACTTC.

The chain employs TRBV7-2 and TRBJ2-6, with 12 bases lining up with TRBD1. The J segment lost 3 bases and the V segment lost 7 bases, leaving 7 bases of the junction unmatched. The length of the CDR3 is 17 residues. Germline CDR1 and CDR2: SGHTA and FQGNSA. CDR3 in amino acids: CASIPGTGGYGANVLTF. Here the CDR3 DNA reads TGTGCCAGCATCCCGGGGACAGGGGGCTATGGGGCCAACGTCCTGACTTTC.

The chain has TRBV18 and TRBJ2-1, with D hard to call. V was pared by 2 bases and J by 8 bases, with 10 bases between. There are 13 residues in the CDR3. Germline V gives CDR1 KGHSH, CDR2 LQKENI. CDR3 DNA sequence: TGTGCCAGCTCACCATATAGGGTCGATGAGCAGTTCTTC. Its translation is CASSPYRVDEQFF.

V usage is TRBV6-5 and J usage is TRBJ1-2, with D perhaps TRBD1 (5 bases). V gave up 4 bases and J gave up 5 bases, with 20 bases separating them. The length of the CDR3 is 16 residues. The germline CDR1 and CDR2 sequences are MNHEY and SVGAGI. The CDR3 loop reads CASSSTIGTAVYGYTF. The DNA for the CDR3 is TGTGCCAGCAGTTCCACCATCGGGACGGCGGTTTATGGCTACACCTTC.

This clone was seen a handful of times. This CDR3 is CASSLFSGTGIIGELFF. The CDR3, as DNA: TGCGCCAGCAGCCTGTTCTCCGGGACAGGGATTATCGGGGAGCTGTTTTTT. The chain recombines TRBV5-1 with TRBJ2-2, with 9 bases fitting TRBD1. CDR3 length: 17 amino acids. In germline, CDR1 is SGHRS, CDR2 YFSETQ. V lost 4 bases, J lost 7 bases, and 14 bases stayed unmatched.

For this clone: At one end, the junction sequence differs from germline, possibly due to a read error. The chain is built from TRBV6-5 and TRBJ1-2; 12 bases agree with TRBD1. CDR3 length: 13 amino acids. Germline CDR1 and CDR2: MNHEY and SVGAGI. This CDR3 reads CASRPGTGGEGNF. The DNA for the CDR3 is TGTGCCAGCAGGCCAGGGACAGGGGGCGAGGGGAACTTC.

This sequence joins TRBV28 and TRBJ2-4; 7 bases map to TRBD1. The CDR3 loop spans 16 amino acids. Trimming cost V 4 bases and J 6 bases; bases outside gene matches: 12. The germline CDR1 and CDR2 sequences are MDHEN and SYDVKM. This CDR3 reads CASSSYRGRAGNIQYF. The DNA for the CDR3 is TGTGCCAGCAGTTCCTACAGGGGACGCGCTGGAAACATTCAGTACTTC.

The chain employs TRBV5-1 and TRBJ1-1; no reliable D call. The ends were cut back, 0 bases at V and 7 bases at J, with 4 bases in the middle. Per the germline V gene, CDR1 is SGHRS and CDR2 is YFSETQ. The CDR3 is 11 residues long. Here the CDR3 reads CASSLGNEAFF. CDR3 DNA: TGCGCCAGCAGCTTGGGGAATGAAGCTTTCTTT.

The CDR3 bases are TGTGCCAGCAGCTTAGTTTCCACAGGCTATGAGCAGTTCTTC. The encoded protein is CASSLVSTGYEQFF. The rearrangement joins TRBV7-2 to TRBJ2-1, with D possibly matching TRBD1 (5 bases). This CDR3 is 14 amino acids long. V was clipped by 1 base and J by 8 bases, with 12 bases between them. The germline V gene encodes CDR1 SGHTA and CDR2 FQGNSA. Combining the CDR3 with reference TRBV7-2 and TRBJ2-1 gives the whole variable domain GAGVSQSPSNKVTEKGKDVELRCDPISGHTALYWYRQSLGQGLEFLIYFQGNSAPDKSGLPSDRFSAERTGGSVSTLTIQRTQQEDSAVYLCASSLVSTGYEQFFGPGTRLTVL.

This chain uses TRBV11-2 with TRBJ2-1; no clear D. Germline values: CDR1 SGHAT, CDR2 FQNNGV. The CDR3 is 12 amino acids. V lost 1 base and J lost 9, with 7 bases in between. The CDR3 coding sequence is TGTGCCAGCAGCTTAGGACGTATTGAGCAGTTCTTC. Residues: CASSLGRIEQFF. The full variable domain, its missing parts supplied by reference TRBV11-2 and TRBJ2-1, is EAGVAQSPRYKIIEKRQSVAFWCNPISGHATLYWYQQILGQGPKLLIQFQNNGVVDDSQLPKDRFSAERLKGVDSTLKIQPAKLEDSAVYLCASSLGRIEQFFGPGTRLTVL.